These T cell receptor beta chains were read from a single sample in a study of monozygotic twins with inflammatory bowel disease. With the 5' RACE reads reprocessed, TCRdb shows one record per CDR3 protein and no DNA. The sample's table shows some 330,000 distinct CDR3 sequences. The sequenced material came from blood. These receptors were taken from a human donor with ulcerative colitis or Crohn's disease, or a healthy co-twin of an affected twin (not recorded which). Each CDR3 is given with its conserved first and last residue. Each record gives: J gene, V gene, CDR3 protein.

j_gene: TRBJ2-1; v_gene: TRBV4-3; CDR3aa: CASSQDLPNNEQFF
j_gene: TRBJ1-2; v_gene: TRBV29-1; CDR3aa: CSAPGQGNNTYGYTF
j_gene: TRBJ2-2; v_gene: TRBV20-1; CDR3aa: CSARVLGQMNTGELFF
j_gene: TRBJ1-1; v_gene: TRBV18; CDR3aa: CASSPVATGVTEAFF
j_gene: TRBJ2-7; v_gene: TRBV2; CDR3aa: CASSGQGHGYEQYF
j_gene: TRBJ2-7; v_gene: TRBV6-2/TRBV6-3; CDR3aa: CASSYSITVHGQTYEQYF
j_gene: TRBJ2-1; v_gene: TRBV7-6; CDR3aa: CASSLAASREPFF
j_gene: TRBJ2-3; v_gene: TRBV7-2; CDR3aa: CASSLGGSLDTQYF
j_gene: TRBJ2-3; v_gene: TRBV20-1; CDR3aa: CSARVRECRDTQYF
j_gene: TRBJ2-4; v_gene: TRBV6-5; CDR3aa: CASSYSRGAQNIQYF
j_gene: TRBJ2-2; v_gene: TRBV24-1; CDR3aa: CATSRFTGELFF
j_gene: TRBJ2-1; v_gene: TRBV6-2/TRBV6-3; CDR3aa: CASDKTGKQFF